This record concerns one T cell receptor beta chain sequence. CDR1 is SGHTA, CDR2 FQGNSA, per germline. CDR3 size: 14 residues. Trimming took 5 bases from V and 9 from J, leaving 17 bases between them. As handled by the study authors: Reference gene primer amplification yielded estimated nucleated cell counts. Sequenced by immunoSEQ multiplex PCR; TCRdb stores in-frame clones only, minus some. The D gene and trimming were derived from the DNA, and the V and J assignments and clone size from that table. The table has 200,000 to 300,000 clones, around 85% seen once. The data stem from a study of blood T cell repertoires in COVID-19. Study in general: The origin of the acute and convalescent COVID-19 samples was the United States, Italy and Spain. T cells, B-cell-depleted T cells, or PBMCs provided the cDNA or gDNA that served as material.

The chain links TRBV7-2 to TRBJ2-1; TRBD2 might be the D (6 bases). Source material: peripheral blood. This TCR came from a woman in her twenties or thirties who had recovered from COVID-19. The CDR3 DNA follows: TGTGCCAGCAGCCAATACCGACTAGATTCTGAGCAGTTCTTC. Its translation is CASSQYRLDSEQFF.